The 29 T cell receptor beta chains given below trace back to one sample, sequenced in a study of OX40 agonist ivuxolimab in advanced cancers. The method was immunoSEQ multiplex PCR; TCRdb's version includes in-frame clones alone and lacks a portion of them. The table lists under 20,000 clones, about 77% of them singletons, with 18% in the top ten. Material: CD4+ or CD8+ T cells sorted from blood, obtained in a trial of the OX40 agonist ivuxolimab. The receptor set was obtained from an adult with an advanced solid tumor such as melanoma, head and neck, liver or kidney cancer.

This clone was seen a few times. The genes are TRBV9 and TRBJ2-2; D remains ambiguous. Deletions cut 3 bases from V and 5 bases from J, with 5 bases between. Germline V lookup: CDR1 SGDLS, CDR2 YYNGEE. The CDR3 covers 12 residues. CDR3 nucleotides: TGTGCCAGCAGCGGGTTAACCGGGGAGCTGTTTTTT. Amino acids: CASSGLTGELFF. The full variable domain, with the rest looked up from reference TRBV9 and TRBJ2-2, is DSGVTQTPKHLITATGQRVTLRCSPRSGDLSVYWYQQSLDQGLQFLIQYYNGEERAKGNILERFSAQQFPDLHSELNLSSLELGDSALYFCASSGLTGELFFGEGSRLTVL.

This clone was seen many times. The CDR3 here is CASSLGGSQPQHF. For the CDR3, the DNA is TGTGCCAGCAGCTTAGGGGGTAGTCAGCCCCAGCATTTT. The chain employs TRBV7-9 and TRBJ1-5, with D hard to call. This CDR3 region has 13 residues. From germline, CDR1 is SEHNR and CDR2 FQNEAQ (reference sequence). V was trimmed by 1 base and J by 6 bases, leaving 7 bases between them.

The CDR3 nucleotides read TGTGCCAGCAGCGTAGCGAGCCTGGCAGATACGCAGTATTTT. This encodes CASSVASLADTQYF. The rearrangement joins TRBV9 to TRBJ2-3, with D unresolved. CDR1 SGDLS and CDR2 YYNGEE come from the germline V gene. The V end was cut by 0 bases, the J end by 4 bases, with 9 bases between. This CDR3 is built from 14 residues.

The CDR3 bases are TGCGCCAGCAGCCAAGCGCCAGGGGGCGATGAGCAGTTCTTC. Translating it yields CASSQAPGGDEQFF. The chain employs TRBV4-1 and TRBJ2-1, with TRBD1 matching over 8 bases. V gave up 1 base and J gave up 8 bases; unmatched junction bases: 4. The germline gives CDR1 MGHRA, CDR2 YSYEKL. The length of the CDR3 is 14 residues.

The gene calls are TRBV7-8 and TRBJ2-1; D might be TRBD1 or TRBD2, each matching 5 bases. V lost 0 bases and J lost 4, with 16 bases in between. CDR3 length: 17 amino acids. Germline V gives CDR1 SGHVS, CDR2 FQNEAQ. The CDR3 here is CASSLAAGTGMYNEQFF. The CDR3 bases are TGTGCCAGCAGCTTAGCGGCGGGTACAGGAATGTACAATGAGCAGTTCTTC.

The chain carries TRBV7-3 and TRBJ1-1; tentative D call: TRBD1 (5 bases). Deletions cut 2 bases from V and 1 base from J, with 11 bases between. CDR3 length: 15 residues. CDR1 is SGHTA and CDR2 is FQGTGA in the germline V gene. DNA of the CDR3: TGTGCCAGCAGCTTACCGACAGCCGAGAACACTGAAGCTTTCTTT. Translating it yields CASSLPTAENTEAFF.

This clone has only a few counts. The chain combines TRBV19 with TRBJ1-4, with D maybe TRBD1 (6 bases). This CDR3 has 12 residues. Per germline, CDR1 LNHDA and CDR2 SQIVND (reference sequence). V lost 5 bases, J lost 12 bases, and 13 bases lay in between. This CDR3 reads CASSVHREELFF. CDR3 in DNA: TGTGCCAGTAGTGTCCACAGGGAGGAACTGTTTTTT.

The chain recombines TRBV27 with TRBJ2-6; D unclear. Germline values: CDR1 MNHEY, CDR2 SMNVEV (reference sequence). The V end lost 5 bases, the J end lost 5 bases, and 22 bases lay between the germline ends. This CDR3 region has 18 residues. As DNA, the CDR3 is TGTGCCAGCAGTCGGTACCCTCGGCTACAAAGTCGGGCCAACGTCCTGACTTTC. It codes for CASSRYPRLQSRANVLTF.

This clone was picked up one time. This chain connects TRBV5-6 to TRBJ2-2, with D unresolved. With 0 bases removed from V and 2 bases from J, the gap between germline ends came to 5 bases. This CDR3 region has 14 residues. Germline CDR1 reads SGHDT; CDR2 reads YYEEEE. The CDR3 sequence: CASSLGQNTGELFF. Written as DNA, the CDR3 is TGTGCCAGCAGCTTGGGACAAAACACCGGGGAGCTGTTTTTT. Full variable domain (rest looked up from reference TRBV5-6 and TRBJ2-2): DAGVTQSPTHLIKTRGQQVTLRCSPKSGHDTVSWYQQALGQGPQFIFQYYEEEERQRGNFPDRFSGHQFPNYSSELNVNALLLGDSALYLCASSLGQNTGELFFGEGSRLTVL.

A few counts support this clone. CDR3 loop: CASSPQAQHF. The CDR3 DNA reads TGTGCCAGCAGCCCCCAGGCCCAGCATTTT. The chain has TRBV13 and TRBJ1-5; D call uncertain. Germline V lookup: CDR1 PRHDT, CDR2 FYEKMQ (reference sequence). Deletions cut 5 bases from V and 11 bases from J, with 7 bases between. The CDR3 sequence is 10 residues long.

The chain joins TRBV11-2 to TRBJ2-7; D might be TRBD2 (11 bases). Between the trimmed V and J ends, which lost 4 bases and 5 bases, there was a span of 30 bases. CDR3 length: 19 residues. CDR1 is SGHAT and CDR2 is FQNNGV in the germline V gene. The CDR3 region is CASSSGGTGALAGVNEQYF. DNA of the CDR3: TGTGCCAGCAGCTCAGGAGGGACAGGGGCACTAGCGGGAGTAAACGAGCAGTACTTC.

V is TRBV15 and J is TRBJ1-5; D is perhaps TRBD1 (5 bases). The CDR3 is 15 amino acids. V was pared by 6 bases and J by 1 base, with 13 bases between. Germline V gives CDR1 LNHNV, CDR2 YYDKDF (reference sequence). The DNA of the CDR3 is TGTGCCACCAGTATATCAGGGAGAAGCAATCAGCCCCAGCATTTT. Encoded protein: CATSISGRSNQPQHF.

The rearrangement joins TRBV11-2 to TRBJ2-1, with 11 bases fitting TRBD2. Germline V gene data show CDR1 as SGHAT and CDR2 as FQNNGV. The CDR3 length is 17 residues. The V segment lost 1 base and the J segment 3 bases; nucleotides outside the gene matches: 5. As DNA, the CDR3 is TGTGCCAGCAGCTTAGCGGCTAGCGGGGGGTACTACAATGAGCAGTTCTTC. Translated, it gives CASSLAASGGYYNEQFF. Complete variable domain (other parts from reference TRBV11-2 and TRBJ2-1): EAGVAQSPRYKIIEKRQSVAFWCNPISGHATLYWYQQILGQGPKLLIQFQNNGVVDDSQLPKDRFSAERLKGVDSTLKIQPAKLEDSAVYLCASSLAASGGYYNEQFFGPGTRLTVL.

This chain links TRBV10-3 with TRBJ1-2; perhaps TRBD1 as D (6 bases). CDR1 ENHRY and CDR2 SYGVKD come from the germline V gene. The V end was cut by 7 bases, the J end by 2 bases, with 14 bases between. CDR3 size: 14 residues. The CDR3 reads CAIKPWDNNYGYTF. The CDR3 DNA is TGTGCCATCAAACCCTGGGACAACAACTATGGCTACACCTTC.

This clone occurred a few times. This rearrangement joins TRBV9 to TRBJ2-2; the D is unclear. There are 16 residues in the CDR3. Germline CDR1 SGDLS, CDR2 YYNGEE. The germline V and J ends were trimmed by 5 bases and 3 bases, with 17 bases remaining between them. CDR3 DNA: TGTGCCAGCAGTAGTTCTTCTAGACTCGACACCGGGGAGCTGTTTTTT. This sequence encodes CASSSSSRLDTGELFF.

V is TRBV6-1 and J is TRBJ1-1; a weak D match, TRBD1 (5 bases). The CDR3 consists of 17 residues. Germline V CDR1 and CDR2: MNHNS, SASEGT. V gave up 1 base and J gave up 2 bases, with 17 bases separating them. The CDR3 reads CASSEERDALPNTEAFF. CDR3 DNA sequence: TGTGCCAGCAGTGAAGAGAGGGACGCTCTTCCTAACACTGAAGCTTTCTTT.

The V and J genes are TRBV27 and TRBJ2-7; D is unclear. From germline, CDR1 is MNHEY and CDR2 SMNVEV (reference sequence). Trimming left V 3 bases short and J 1 base short, with 13 bases between. The CDR3 has 15 residues. This CDR3 is CASSFAVTPSYEQYF. In DNA, the CDR3 is TGTGCCAGCAGTTTTGCAGTGACTCCTTCCTACGAGCAGTACTTC.

This rearrangement joins TRBV27 to TRBJ2-7, with 10 bases aligning to TRBD2. J gave up 0 bases and V 5 bases, and 4 bases lay outside the gene matches. The V gene's germline CDR1 is MNHEY and CDR2 SMNVEV (reference sequence). The CDR3 runs to 15 residues. CDR3: CASSEASGSSYEQYF. In DNA, the CDR3 is TGTGCCAGCAGTGAAGCTAGCGGGAGCTCCTACGAGCAGTACTTC.

J is TRBJ2-1 and V is TRBV29-1; 7 bases are a match to TRBD1. This CDR3 has 17 residues. V trimming: 1 base; J trimming: 4 bases; junction bases outside the gene matches: 13. Germline assignment: CDR1 SQVTM and CDR2 ANQGSEA. The CDR3 bases are TGCAGCGTTGAAGGCACGTTGTCAGGGGGTCCGTACAATGAGCAGTTCTTC. Its translation is CSVEGTLSGGPYNEQFF.

The gene calls are TRBV9 and TRBJ2-7; possibly TRBD1 or TRBD2 for D (5 bases each). Germline V gene lookup returns CDR1 SGDLS and CDR2 YYNGEE. Trimming stripped 3 bases from V and 1 base from J, with 14 bases between. The CDR3 is 15 amino acids. The CDR3 sequence: CASSAGTSASYEQYF. The DNA of the CDR3 is TGTGCCAGCAGCGCCGGGACGTCGGCGTCCTACGAGCAGTACTTC.

The rearrangement joins TRBV27 to TRBJ1-1; weak D call: TRBD1 (6 bases). The CDR3 length is 14 residues. Germline CDR1 and CDR2: MNHEY and SMNVEV (reference sequence). The V gene lost 10 bases and the J gene lost 6 bases, with 21 bases spanning the gap. CDR3 bases: TGTGCCACCTCGACAGGCCACTACCCCCCTGAAGCTTTCTTT. This gives the protein CATSTGHYPPEAFF.

The chain uses TRBV28 and TRBJ2-5; D gene unclear. The CDR3 loop spans 14 amino acids. The V end was cut by 5 bases, the J end by 0 bases, with 10 bases between. Germline assignment: CDR1 MDHEN and CDR2 SYDVKM. CDR3: CASSPDLYQETQYF. The CDR3 DNA is TGTGCCAGCAGTCCAGACTTGTACCAAGAGACCCAGTACTTC.

The chain couples TRBV27 to TRBJ2-3; D is undetermined. The germline V and J ends were trimmed by 6 bases and 2 bases, with 12 bases remaining between them. The CDR3 sequence is 14 residues long. The germline CDR1 and CDR2 sequences are MNHEY and SMNVEV (reference sequence). Here the CDR3 reads CASRKGPYTDTQYF. The CDR3 DNA reads TGTGCCAGCAGGAAAGGGCCTTACACAGATACGCAGTATTTT.

This clone was recorded once. The chain carries TRBV14 and TRBJ2-7; possibly TRBD2 for D (6 bases). V lost 2 bases, J lost 6 bases, and 17 bases lay in between. The CDR3 sequence is 15 residues long. Germline CDR1 SGHDN, CDR2 FVKESK. CDR3 in amino acids: CASSQLIDPAGEQYF. The CDR3 DNA sequence: TGTGCCAGCAGCCAACTGATTGACCCAGCGGGCGAGCAGTACTTC.

The chain links TRBV6-1 to TRBJ1-5; 9 bases agree with TRBD1. Germline V gives CDR1 MNHNS, CDR2 SASEGT. The V gene end was trimmed by 1 base and the J gene end by 6 bases; junction bases not matched to a gene: 7. The CDR3 is 16 residues long. The DNA for the CDR3 is TGTGCCAGCAGTGAAGAGGGGACAGGGTTCTTTCAGCCCCAGCATTTT. It yields the protein CASSEEGTGFFQPQHF.

The V call is TRBV11-2, the J call TRBJ2-7, with no clear D. This CDR3 region has 12 residues. The V gene's germline CDR1 is SGHAT and CDR2 FQNNGV. Trimming removed 4 bases from V and 2 bases from J, with 6 bases in between. The CDR3: CASSSRTYEQYF. The CDR3 DNA reads as TGTGCCAGCAGCTCGCGTACCTACGAGCAGTACTTC. The variable domain in full, with the rest retrieved from reference TRBV11-2 and TRBJ2-7, is EAGVAQSPRYKIIEKRQSVAFWCNPISGHATLYWYQQILGQGPKLLIQFQNNGVVDDSQLPKDRFSAERLKGVDSTLKIQPAKLEDSAVYLCASSSRTYEQYFGPGTRLTVT.

V and J are TRBV7-8 and TRBJ2-1; the match to TRBD2 covers 14 bases. The CDR3 has 21 amino acids. The V segment lost 0 bases and the J segment 0 bases; nucleotides outside the gene matches: 10. The V gene's germline CDR1 is SGHVS and CDR2 FQNEAQ. Here the CDR3 reads CASSLAPLFGTSGSSYNEQFF. For the CDR3, the DNA is TGTGCCAGCAGCTTAGCACCCCTTTTCGGGACTAGCGGGAGCTCCTACAATGAGCAGTTCTTC.

The chain combines TRBV6-6 with TRBJ2-3; possible D gene TRBD1, 6 bases. Germline CDR1 MNHNY, CDR2 SVGAGI (reference sequence). The V gene lost 6 bases and the J gene lost 1 base, with 14 bases spanning the gap. The CDR3 length is 15 residues. The CDR3 here is CASSPSEGGTDTQYF. In DNA, the CDR3 is TGTGCCAGCAGCCCGAGCGAGGGGGGCACAGATACGCAGTATTTT.

V is TRBV27 and J is TRBJ1-6; 7 positions match TRBD1. CDR1 MNHEY and CDR2 SMNVEV come from the germline V gene (reference sequence). V trimming: 6 bases; J trimming: 2 bases; junction bases outside the gene matches: 10. There are 17 residues in the CDR3. The CDR3 DNA follows: TGTGCCAGCAGCCTCCGGGACAGAAGCACCTATAATTCACCCCTCCACTTT. It is translated as CASSLRDRSTYNSPLHF.